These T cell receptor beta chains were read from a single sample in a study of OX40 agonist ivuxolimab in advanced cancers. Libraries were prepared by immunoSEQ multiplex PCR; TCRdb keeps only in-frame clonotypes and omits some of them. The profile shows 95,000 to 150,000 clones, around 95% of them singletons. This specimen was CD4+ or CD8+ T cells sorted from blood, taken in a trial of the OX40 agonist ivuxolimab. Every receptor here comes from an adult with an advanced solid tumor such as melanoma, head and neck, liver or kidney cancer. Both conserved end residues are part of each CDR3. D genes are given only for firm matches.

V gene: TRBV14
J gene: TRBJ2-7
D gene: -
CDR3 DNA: TGTGCCAGCAGCCAGTCCCTAGGGCCGCGGGAGCAGTACTTC
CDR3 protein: CASSQSLGPREQYF

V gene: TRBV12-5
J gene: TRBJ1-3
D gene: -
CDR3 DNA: TGTGCTAGTGGTTTGGTACACACGGCCCTGGGGGGAAACACCATATATTTT
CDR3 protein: CASGLVHTALGGNTIYF

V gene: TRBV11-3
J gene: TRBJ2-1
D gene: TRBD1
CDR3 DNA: TGTGCCAGCAGTCGTACTTGGGGACAGGGTGACAATGAGCAGTTCTTC
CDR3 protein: CASSRTWGQGDNEQFF

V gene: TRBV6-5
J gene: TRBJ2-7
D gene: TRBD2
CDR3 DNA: TGTGCCAGCAGTTTTTATAGCGGGAGAGGCGAGCAGTACTTC
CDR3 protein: CASSFYSGRGEQYF

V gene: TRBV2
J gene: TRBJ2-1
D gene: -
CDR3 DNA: TGTGCCAGCAGTAAAAACCTCCGGGGTACTTTATCTCGCGGGCCAGTTATCAATGAGCAGTTCTTC
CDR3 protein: CASSKNLRGTLSRGPVINEQFF

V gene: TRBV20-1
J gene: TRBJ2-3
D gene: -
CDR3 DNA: TGCAGTGCCACCGGGAGTGATACGCAGTATTTT
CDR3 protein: CSATGSDTQYF

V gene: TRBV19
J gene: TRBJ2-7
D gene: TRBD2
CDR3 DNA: TGTGCCAGTACCCCCCGGGGGGTCACTGGCGAGCAGTACTTC
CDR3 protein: CASTPRGVTGEQYF

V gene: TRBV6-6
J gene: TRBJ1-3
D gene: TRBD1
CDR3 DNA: TGTGCCAGCACCCCGAGACAGGGAACCGGAAACACCATATATTTT
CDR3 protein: CASTPRQGTGNTIYF

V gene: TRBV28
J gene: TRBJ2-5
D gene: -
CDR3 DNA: TGTGCCAGCAGCCCTCATGGCATCGAGACCCAGTACTTC
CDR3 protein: CASSPHGIETQYF

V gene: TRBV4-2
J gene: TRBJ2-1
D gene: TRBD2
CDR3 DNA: TGTGCCAGCAGCCAAGATCGAGGAGCGGGAGTATACAATGAGCAGTTCTTC
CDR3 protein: CASSQDRGAGVYNEQFF

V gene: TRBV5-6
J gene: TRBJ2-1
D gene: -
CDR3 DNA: TGTGCCAGCAGCTTGGCCTACACAAGTGGGCCATACAATGAGCAGTTCTTC
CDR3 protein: CASSLAYTSGPYNEQFF